The sequence of this T cell receptor (beta chain) was determined in a study of shared clonotypes between healthy human individuals (dated by TCRdb to 2018 to 2021). In the study overall: A couple of women and a few men aged 18 to 49 years were included in the cohort. Leukapheresis yielded between about 0.85 and 10 billion PBMCs per donor. For each donor, CD4 naive and CD4 memory were each given three plates, CD8 naive was given two plates, and CD8 memory was given one plate. Different laboratories and diverse techniques were used to prepare libraries and sequence TCR repertoires, to increase sequencing depth and limit assay-specific biases. The study deeply sequenced blood TCR repertoires of five healthy adults to estimate repertoire size and the extent of clonotype sharing between individuals. Study-wide findings and limitations: Naive subsets generally had larger estimated clonotype richness than memory subsets did. Pairwise subsampling indicated that sequencing depth was expected to affect the degree of clonotype sharing among donors. Higher generation probabilities were observed for clonotypes shared by all four sorted-subset donors than for non-shared clonotypes. The genetic and exposure-history diversity represented was limited by the small number of donors. Sharing across a few donors was observed for around 5% of naive CD4, under 4% of naive CD8, 2% to 2.5% of memory CD4, and about 0.38% of memory CD8 clonotypes. Rarefaction of sorted-subset datasets indicated incomplete sequencing despite the large sequencing depth. Sampling was restricted to blood, and TCR repertoires in tissues likely differ from the TCR repertoires found in blood.

TCR CDR3 regions were amplified from genomic DNA by multiplex PCR using the deep immunoSEQ assay. Genomic DNA extracted from each cell subset was distributed evenly over all wells of several immunoSEQ 96-well plates, and each plate served as one replicate. For sorted subsets, each replicate PCR was loaded with about 0.2 ug genomic DNA, equivalent to 25,000 to 30,000 T cell genomes. Purified libraries were quantified with a Qubit 3.0 fluorometer, sized on a Bioanalyzer 2100, and re-quantified with the KAPA Library Quantification kit. Every immunoSEQ 96-well plate was sequenced on a separate single-read 150-cycle Illumina NextSeq 550 flow cell. On the authors' methods: The immunoSEQ output contained only junctional sequences without quality scores, so filtering could not match that applied to full-length reads. Sequences were annotated with PyIR, a Python wrapper for IgBLAST v1.9, and V/J genes and CDR3 were assigned using IMGT germline references. Any read was removed if the V/J assignment was weak (E-value above 1e-6), the CDR3 was missing, or the read contained stop codons, out-of-frame junctions, or ambiguous translated residues. A V3J clonotype was defined by an identical inferred V gene, J gene, and CDR3 amino acid sequence. Percentage overlap between repertoires was calculated by dividing the number of shared unique clonotypes by the size of the smaller repertoire. Three approaches were used to assess repertoire richness: RTK rarefaction, the Chao1 estimator, and Recon v2.1 estimates of unobserved clonotypes. Generation probabilities were computed with OLGA for all TCRbeta clonotypes obtained by the gDNA method from a handful of donors. TCRdb re-hosts the immuneACCESS table, in-frame sequences only. Its copies lack some clones; in the studies checked, an unresolved V gene accounts for under half of them, and the cause for the rest is not known. V, J and clone size were drawn from that table, and D and trimming were deduced from the DNA. In this sample the table shows approximately 1.5 million clones, nearly 99% of which occur a single time. About 0.45% of the sample lies in the top ten.

Turning to this clone: Its antigen is currently not known. Per-nucleotide qualities are absent, and no much larger clonotype sits a single base away.

Donors were healthy HIV-negative adults with no recently reported acute infections or vaccinations. Only Caucasian adults living in Nashville, Tennessee, USA were represented among the donors. CD4+ T cells were enriched by magnetic negative selection, after which naive cells were positively selected on CD45RA and the negative fraction was taken as the memory subset. After blood collection by leukapheresis, PBMCs were isolated using Ficoll-Histopaque density gradient centrifugation and then cryopreserved in the vapor phase of liquid nitrogen. Purity and quantity of every magnetically sorted T cell population were checked by analytical flow cytometry. From each sorted fraction, genomic DNA was isolated and quantified by UV absorbance on a Nanodrop 2000c. For CDR1 and CDR2, the germline V gene lists MNHNS and SASEGT. The junction carries 12 bases between V and J, which are trimmed by 2 bases and 5 bases respectively. Measured from the cysteine to the phenylalanine, the CDR3 is 14 residues long. Solely the CDR3 DNA is kept, with 42 bases framed from the first base.

Sequenced input: naive CD4+ T cells sorted from blood. The cell subset or site label for this specimen denotes: CD45RA+ positively selected. This receptor was obtained from a man in his thirties or forties in good health. The sequence links TRBV6-1 to TRBJ2-5; a tentative D call is TRBD1 (6 bases match). The CDR3 corresponds to CASSESWGQETQYF. The nucleotide sequence is given as TGTGCCAGCAGTGAAAGTTGGGGGCAGGAGACCCAGTACTTC.